This entry lists 19 T cell receptor beta chains sequenced from one sample in a study of shared clonotypes between healthy human individuals. The naive CD8 subset, CD45RO-negative cells positively selected for CCR7, excluded terminally differentiated effector memory CD45RA+ cells. The table came from immunoSEQ multiplex PCR; TCRdb's copy has only in-frame clones and leaves some out. Here the sample spans hundreds of thousands of clones, roughly 95% being singletons. Sequencing was done on a sample of naive CD8+ T cells sorted from blood. Source of these receptors: a woman under 40 in good health.

This clone was seen once. The chain carries TRBV7-9 and TRBJ1-4, with D unresolved. V was pared by 5 bases and J by 9 bases, with 13 bases between. In germline, CDR1 is SEHNR, CDR2 FQNEAQ (reference sequence). The CDR3 spans 13 residues. The CDR3 region is CASSPYPRQKLFF. The DNA for the CDR3 is TGTGCCAGCAGCCCGTACCCGCGGCAAAAACTGTTTTTT.

The CDR3 bases are TGTGCCAGCAGCTTTAGGGGACGCAATCAGCCCCAGCATTTT. Translated, it gives CASSFRGRNQPQHF. V is TRBV7-2 and J is TRBJ1-5; D perhaps matches TRBD1 (5 bases). V was clipped by 3 bases and J by 2 bases, with 8 bases between them. Germline lookup yields CDR1 SGHTA and CDR2 FQGNSA. The CDR3 is 14 residues long.

The chain combines TRBV15 with TRBJ2-7; tentative D call: TRBD1 (7 bases). From germline, CDR1 is LNHNV and CDR2 YYDKDF (reference sequence). The CDR3 has 15 residues. V lost 0 bases, J lost 4 bases, and 13 bases lay in between. The CDR3, as DNA: TGTGCCACCAGCAGAGACTCCAGGGGGGTATACGAGCAGTACTTC. This gives the protein CATSRDSRGVYEQYF.

The J gene is TRBJ1-1, the V gene TRBV5-4; unclear D gene. Germline V gene data show CDR1 as SGHNT and CDR2 as YYREEE (reference sequence). V was trimmed by 7 bases and J by 1 base, leaving 11 bases between them. The CDR3 runs to 13 residues. The CDR3 sequence: CASLGSENTEAFF. In DNA form, the CDR3 reads TGTGCCAGCCTAGGCAGTGAGAACACTGAAGCTTTCTTT.

Worth noting for this clone: Other nucleotide sequences in the sample specify the same CDR3. This chain joins TRBV28 and TRBJ2-7, with TRBD2 matching 7 bases. Germline V gene data show CDR1 as MDHEN and CDR2 as SYDVKM. The CDR3 sequence is 14 residues long. V lost 2 bases and J lost 4; bases outside the gene matches: 5. The CDR3 loop is CASSLLAGVYEQYF. CDR3 DNA sequence: TGTGCCAGCAGTTTACTTGCGGGAGTGTACGAGCAGTACTTC.

The rearrangement links TRBV27 to TRBJ2-3; TRBD1 matches 10 bases. Germline CDR1 reads MNHEY; CDR2 reads SMNVEV (reference sequence). The CDR3 loop spans 16 amino acids. V was pared by 4 bases and J by 5 bases, with 9 bases of the junction left unmatched. As DNA, the CDR3 is TGTGCCAGCAGTTCCCGACAGGGGGCTAGTGGAGATACGCAGTATTTT. Translated: CASSSRQGASGDTQYF.

The V call is TRBV28, the J call TRBJ2-2; 8 positions match TRBD2. This CDR3 has 14 residues. Germline assignment: CDR1 MDHEN and CDR2 SYDVKM. Trimming took 1 base from V and 8 from J; bases not matched to a gene: 3. The CDR3 sequence is CASSLFSGTGELFF. The CDR3 DNA reads TGTGCCAGCAGTTTATTTAGCGGGACTGGGGAGCTGTTTTTT.

The chain joins TRBV10-1 to TRBJ2-2; 11 nucleotides align to TRBD1. The CDR3 is 15 amino acids. From germline, CDR1 is WNHNN and CDR2 SYGVQD (reference sequence). V lost 6 bases and J lost 7; bases outside the gene matches: 7. The CDR3 bases are TGCGCCAGCAGCCCCGGGACAGGGGGAAGCGGGGAGCTGTTTTTT. This codes for CASSPGTGGSGELFF.

This chain links TRBV7-9 with TRBJ2-5; TRBD1 aligns across 9 bases. V trimming: 5 bases; J trimming: 3 bases; junction bases outside the gene matches: 7. Germline CDR1 reads SEHNR; CDR2 reads FQNEAQ (reference sequence). This CDR3 region has 15 residues. CDR3 amino acids: CASSDWGQGEETQYF. The CDR3 region has the DNA TGTGCCAGCAGCGACTGGGGACAGGGTGAAGAGACCCAGTACTTC.

This rearrangement joins TRBV4-1 to TRBJ1-4; no definite D call. The ends were cut back, 5 bases at V and 0 bases at J, with 7 bases in the middle. Germline CDR1 and CDR2: MGHRA and YSYEKL. The CDR3 length is 14 residues. CDR3 sequence reads: CASSILPTNEKLFF. The DNA for the CDR3 is TGCGCCAGCAGCATTTTGCCAACTAATGAAAAACTGTTTTTT.

The rearrangement uses TRBV7-3 and TRBJ2-5, with D tentatively TRBD2 (5 bases). CDR1 is SGHTA, CDR2 FQGTGA, per germline. The CDR3 has 14 amino acids. The germline V and J ends were trimmed by 0 bases and 3 bases, with 8 bases remaining between them. CDR3 nucleotides: TGTGCCAGCAGCTTAACGGACGGGGAAGAGACCCAGTACTTC. Amino acids: CASSLTDGEETQYF.

The rearrangement links TRBV5-4 to TRBJ1-4; D possibly corresponds to TRBD1 (5 bases). CDR3 length: 15 residues. The V end lost 3 bases, the J end lost 3 bases, and 12 bases lay between the germline ends. Germline-derived CDR1 and CDR2 are SGHNT and YYREEE (reference sequence). The CDR3 DNA is TGTGCCAGCAGCTCGATAGGGGCGGCTAATGAAAAACTGTTTTTT. Its translation: CASSSIGAANEKLFF.

The chain combines TRBV6-1 with TRBJ2-1; maybe TRBD2 (6 bases). Trimming took off 5 bases at V and 8 bases at J, with 16 bases between the two ends. The germline V gene encodes CDR1 MNHNS and CDR2 SASEGT. The CDR3 spans 14 residues. The CDR3: CASSMSGWAHEQFF. CDR3 DNA sequence: TGTGCCAGCAGTATGAGCGGGTGGGCCCATGAGCAGTTCTTC.

The gene calls are TRBV9 and TRBJ2-1, with no clear D. Germline-derived CDR1 and CDR2 are SGDLS and YYNGEE. The CDR3 is made up of 13 amino acids. V lost 3 bases to trimming and J lost 0 bases, with 4 bases between them. The CDR3 coding sequence is TGTGCCAGCAGCGATTCCTCCTACAATGAGCAGTTCTTC. Protein product: CASSDSSYNEQFF.

Of note for this clone: Other DNA sequences from this sample encode an identical CDR3 as well. The V call is TRBV27, the J call TRBJ2-5; 13 positions match TRBD2. The CDR3 consists of 15 residues. Per germline, CDR1 MNHEY and CDR2 SMNVEV (reference sequence). Trimming cost V 5 bases and J 3 bases; bases outside gene matches: 3. In DNA, the CDR3 is TGTGCCAGCAGTAGCGGGACTAGCGGGAAAGAGACCCAGTACTTC. As protein: CASSSGTSGKETQYF.

The chain recombines TRBV28 with TRBJ1-5, with 9 bases fitting TRBD1. The germline V gene has CDR1 MDHEN and CDR2 SYDVKM. The V gene end was trimmed by 5 bases and the J gene end by 1 base; junction bases not matched to a gene: 12. This CDR3 region has 18 residues. The CDR3 coding sequence is TGTGCCAGCAGTCCAACGACGGGACAGGGAACGAGCAATCAGCCCCAGCATTTT. Its translation is CASSPTTGQGTSNQPQHF.

This sequence joins TRBV9 and TRBJ2-7; 9 bases line up with TRBD1. This CDR3 has 12 amino acids. V lost 5 bases, J lost 6 bases, and 3 bases stayed unmatched. Germline CDR1 is SGDLS and CDR2 is YYNGEE. The CDR3 DNA is TGTGCCAGCAGGGGACAGGGCAGCGAGCAGTACTTC. Translation: CASRGQGSEQYF.

The chain carries TRBV13 and TRBJ1-1; D may be TRBD1 (5 bases). Trimming cost V 5 bases and J 1 base, with 11 bases left between them. Germline V lookup: CDR1 PRHDT, CDR2 FYEKMQ (reference sequence). The CDR3 contains 14 residues. CDR3 sequence: CASSPRDANTEAFF. The CDR3 DNA reads TGTGCCAGCAGCCCGCGGGACGCGAACACTGAAGCTTTCTTT.

This clone was recorded once. The chain carries TRBV13 and TRBJ2-3, with 7 bases lining up with TRBD2. The V gene's germline CDR1 is PRHDT and CDR2 FYEKMQ (reference sequence). The V gene end was trimmed by 4 bases and the J gene end by 4 bases; junction bases not matched to a gene: 11. The CDR3 loop spans 16 amino acids. As DNA, the CDR3 is TGTGCCAGCAGCTCCGGGACTATAACGATTGCAGATACGCAGTATTTT. Translating gives CASSSGTITIADTQYF. The full variable domain, with the rest looked up from reference TRBV13 and TRBJ2-3, is AAGVIQSPRHLIKEKRETATLKCYPIPRHDTVYWYQQGPGQDPQFLISFYEKMQSDKGSIPDRFSAQQFSDYHSELNMSSLELGDSALYFCASSSGTITIADTQYFGPGTRLTVL.